The rows below give T cell receptor beta chains drawn from one sample of a study of shared clonotypes between healthy human individuals. Clones were read by immunoSEQ multiplex PCR, and TCRdb kept only the in-frame ones, dropping some. The table has 2 million to 2.5 million clones, around 95% seen once. The sample consisted of naive CD4+ T cells sorted from blood. The receptors here all came from a man between 18 and 29 years old in good health. Each CDR3 is given with its conserved first and last residue. Each record gives: V gene, J gene, D gene, clone size, CDR3 DNA, CDR3 protein. D genes are given only for firm matches. The listing skips clone size in some rows; elsewhere it reads once, few, many or a size class.

>TRBV19|TRBJ2-7|TRBD1|-
TGTGCCAGTAGTATACCGACCGGGACAGGGACCCACGAGCAGTACTTC
CASSIPTGTGTHEQYF
>TRBV2|TRBJ2-3|-|-
TGTGCCAGCAGTGAAGGCGTTCATCCAGATACGCAGTATTTT
CASSEGVHPDTQYF
>TRBV7-9|TRBJ1-2|-|once
TGTGCCAGCAGTACGGACAGTAGAGGCTACACCTTC
CASSTDSRGYTF
>TRBV18|TRBJ2-1|TRBD2|-
TGTGCCAGCTCACCACCGGGACTAGCGTCATCAGATGAGCAGTTCTTC
CASSPPGLASSDEQFF
>TRBV11-2|TRBJ2-3|-|-
TGTGCCAGCAGCTTACGTGGGTTGGCAGATACGCAGTATTTT
CASSLRGLADTQYF
>TRBV18|TRBJ2-3|TRBD2|-
TGTGCCAGCTCACCACCGGGACTAGCGGGGGGAACAGATACGCAGTATTTT
CASSPPGLAGGTDTQYF
>TRBV5-6|TRBJ1-2|-|-
TGTGCCAGCAGCCCCTTTGGGGGTGGCTACACCTTC
CASSPFGGGYTF
>TRBV7-7|TRBJ2-2|TRBD1|-
TGTGCTAGCAGCCCCCTCACAGGGGGATCCGGGGAGCTGTTTTTT
CASSPLTGGSGELFF
>TRBV10-3|TRBJ2-3|-|-
TGTGCCATCAGTGATTTGCAGGGCACAGATACGCAGTATTTT
CAISDLQGTDTQYF
>TRBV25-1|TRBJ2-4|TRBD1|once
TGTGCCAGCAGTGGAACCTTGACAGGGGTGGACATTCAGTACTTC
CASSGTLTGVDIQYF
>TRBV4-1|TRBJ1-2|TRBD1|-
TGCGCCAGCAGCCAAGCTCAAAAAAACAGGGGGGTTAACTATGGCTACACCTTC
CASSQAQKNRGVNYGYTF
>TRBV20-1|TRBJ2-7|-|-
TGCAGTGCGCTAGGCTCCTACGAGCAGTACTTC
CSALGSYEQYF
>TRBV6-4|TRBJ2-1|-|-
TGTGCCAGCGGAGTTCTCGGTCCGGGCCACAGCAATGAGCAGTTCTTC
CASGVLGPGHSNEQFF
>TRBV6-1|TRBJ1-5|-|-
TGTGCCAGCAGTGACTTTCACTCTCAGCCCCAGCATTTT
CASSDFHSQPQHF
>TRBV7-2|TRBJ2-5|-|-
TGTGCCAGCAGCTCCCAGGGGGGCGGGGGTCTAGAGACCCAGTACTTC
CASSSQGGGGLETQYF
>TRBV5-1|TRBJ1-4|TRBD1|-
TGCGCCAGCAGCCCGACAGGGGTGCTTGAAAAACTGTTTTTT
CASSPTGVLEKLFF
>TRBV30|TRBJ2-7|-|once
TGTGCCTGGAATAGGGTCCAACGGGACGAGCAGTACTTC
CAWNRVQRDEQYF
>TRBV19|TRBJ2-2|TRBD1|-
TGTGCCAGTCGGACAGGACAGAGTAACACCGGGGAGCTGTTTTTT
CASRTGQSNTGELFF
>TRBV27|TRBJ2-7|TRBD1|-
TGTGCCAGCAGTCCTGGACAGGGAGCGGGCGAGCAGTACTTC
CASSPGQGAGEQYF
>TRBV5-6|TRBJ2-5|-|-
TGTGCCAGCAGCCTCCGGGGAGGCGAGACCCAGTACTTC
CASSLRGGETQYF
>TRBV5-1|TRBJ1-1|TRBD1|-
TGCGCCAGCAGCATTCAGGGGGGGAGCACTGAAGCTTTCTTT
CASSIQGGSTEAFF
>TRBV28|TRBJ2-6|TRBD1|-
TGTGCCAGCGTCCAAGGGGGCTCTCTCTCTGGGGCCAACGTCCTGACTTTC
CASVQGGSLSGANVLTF
>TRBV10-3|TRBJ2-4|-|-
TGTGCCATCAGTGAGTCAGATGGCCCCCCGAACATTCAGTACTTC
CAISESDGPPNIQYF
>TRBV7-2|TRBJ2-5|TRBD2|-
TGTGCCAGCAGCTTGGCTGGACTAGCGGTTCAGTACTTC
CASSLAGLAVQYF